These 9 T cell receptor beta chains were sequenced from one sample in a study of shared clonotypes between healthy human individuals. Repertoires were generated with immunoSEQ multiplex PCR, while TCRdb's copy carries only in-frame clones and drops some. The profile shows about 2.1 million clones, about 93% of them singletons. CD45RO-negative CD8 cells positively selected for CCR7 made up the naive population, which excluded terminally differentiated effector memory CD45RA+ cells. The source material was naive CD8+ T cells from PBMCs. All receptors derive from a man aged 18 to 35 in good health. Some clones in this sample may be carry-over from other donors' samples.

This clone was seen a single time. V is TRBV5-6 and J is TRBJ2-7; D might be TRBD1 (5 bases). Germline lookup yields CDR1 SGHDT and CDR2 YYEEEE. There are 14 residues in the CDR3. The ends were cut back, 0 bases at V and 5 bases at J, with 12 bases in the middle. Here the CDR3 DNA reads TGTGCCAGCAGCTTGGGCCCCCAGGGCCACGAGCAGTACTTC. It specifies CASSLGPQGHEQYF.

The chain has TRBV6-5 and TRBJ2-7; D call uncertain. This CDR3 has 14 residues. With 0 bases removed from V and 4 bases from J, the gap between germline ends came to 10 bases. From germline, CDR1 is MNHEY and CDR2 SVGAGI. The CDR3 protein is CASSYSIVEYEQYF. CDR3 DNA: TGTGCCAGCAGTTACTCGATCGTGGAATACGAGCAGTACTTC.

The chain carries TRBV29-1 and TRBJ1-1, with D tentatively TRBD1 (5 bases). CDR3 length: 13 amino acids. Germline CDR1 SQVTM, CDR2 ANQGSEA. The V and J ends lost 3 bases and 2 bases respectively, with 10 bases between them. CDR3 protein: CSVEDGANTEAFF. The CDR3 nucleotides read TGCAGCGTTGAGGATGGGGCAAACACTGAAGCTTTCTTT.

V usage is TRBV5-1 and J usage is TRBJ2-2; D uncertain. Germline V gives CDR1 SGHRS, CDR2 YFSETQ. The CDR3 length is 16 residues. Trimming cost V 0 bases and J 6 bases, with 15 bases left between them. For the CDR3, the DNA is TGCGCCAGCAGCTTGGAGATTCCAGGTTTAGCCGGGGAGCTGTTTTTT. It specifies CASSLEIPGLAGELFF.

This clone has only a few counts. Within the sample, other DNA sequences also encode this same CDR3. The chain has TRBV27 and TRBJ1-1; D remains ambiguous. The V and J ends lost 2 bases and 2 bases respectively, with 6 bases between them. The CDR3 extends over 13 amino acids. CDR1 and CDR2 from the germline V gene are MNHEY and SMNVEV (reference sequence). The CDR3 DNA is TGTGCCAGCAGTTTACTGACAAACACTGAAGCTTTCTTT. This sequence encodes CASSLLTNTEAFF.

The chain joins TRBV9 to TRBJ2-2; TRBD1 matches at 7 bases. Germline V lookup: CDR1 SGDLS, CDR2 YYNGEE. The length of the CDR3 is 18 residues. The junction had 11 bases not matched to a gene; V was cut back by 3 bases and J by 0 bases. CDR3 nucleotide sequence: TGTGCCAGCAGCGCTAACCTTAGACAGGGCCCGAACACCGGGGAGCTGTTTTTT. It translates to CASSANLRQGPNTGELFF.

CDR3 nucleotides: TGTGCCAGTAGTATGGAGCCAGCGGGGTTACAAGAGACCCAGTACTTC. This codes for CASSMEPAGLQETQYF. This chain connects TRBV19 to TRBJ2-5; TRBD2 aligns across 7 bases. Germline V lookup: CDR1 LNHDA, CDR2 SQIVND (reference sequence). J gave up 2 bases and V 3 bases, and 9 bases lay outside the gene matches. The CDR3 sequence is 16 residues long.

The CDR3 DNA reads as TGTGCCAGCAGGACTTATCTCTCTGGGGCCAACGTCCTGACTTTC. Protein sequence: CASRTYLSGANVLTF. The chain carries TRBV27 and TRBJ2-6; the D is unclear. The V end was cut by 6 bases, the J end by 0 bases, with 9 bases between. The CDR3 has 15 residues. The germline CDR1 and CDR2 sequences are MNHEY and SMNVEV (reference sequence).

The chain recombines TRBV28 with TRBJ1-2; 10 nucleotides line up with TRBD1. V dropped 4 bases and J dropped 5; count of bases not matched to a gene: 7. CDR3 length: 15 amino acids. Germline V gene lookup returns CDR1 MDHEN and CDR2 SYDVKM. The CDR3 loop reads CASSSTGGGRYGYTF. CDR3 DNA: TGTGCCAGCAGTTCGACAGGGGGCGGGCGTTATGGCTACACCTTC.